This is a list of T cell receptor beta chains from one sample in a study of cytomegalovirus exposure and HLA in healthy donors. Generated by immunoSEQ multiplex PCR, the TCRdb table keeps only in-frame clones and is missing some. This sample has about 140,000 clones, with approximately 84% found just once. Sequenced material: PBMCs. All receptors derive from a man aged 30 to 39 in good health and CMV-seropositive. Each CDR3 is given without its conserved first and last residue.

>14|TRBJ2-2|TRBV7-6
ASSHSGGLNTGELF
>14|TRBJ2-7|TRBV5-1
ASSFVSGLDSREQY
>14|TRBJ2-7|TRBV15
ATSRDSGGPSYEQY
>13|TRBJ2-3|TRBV9
ASSGTGLSTDTQY
>13|TRBJ1-1|TRBV6-5
ASSYSYSGGTEAF
>14|TRBJ1-4|TRBV7-6
ASSSSVTGRNEKLF
>13|TRBJ1-5|TRBV11-2
ASSPQEGPEQPQH
>14|TRBJ2-1|TRBV11-3
ASSPRTSGYINEQF
>15|TRBJ2-3|TRBV9
ASSLTGLAGPGDTQY
>11|TRBJ2-4|TRBV7-2
ASQGLAGDIQY
>13|TRBJ2-2|TRBV5-1
ASSLDPPPTGELF
>12|-|TRBV18
ASSPSERSYEQY
>14|TRBJ1-6|TRBV19
ASSTTMGLMNSPLH
>14|TRBJ2-7|TRBV30
AWSGLAGAISYEQY
>16|TRBJ1-2|TRBV19
ASSTLYTDRDWGYGYT
>9|TRBJ2-7|TRBV9
ARCSTYEQY
>13|TRBJ2-1|TRBV5-4
ASSLAQRGNNEQF
>12|TRBJ2-1|TRBV7-9
SSSPQAQGGEQF
>14|TRBJ2-1|TRBV7-8
ASSYLELAGANEQF
>14|TRBJ2-7|TRBV5-4
ASSLESGDIGYEQY
>12|TRBJ2-1|TRBV27
ASRLGAGGGEQF
>14|TRBJ1-1|TRBV28
ASSQPGGLRNTEAF
>10|TRBJ1-3|TRBV10-1
ASMGQGNTIY
>15|TRBJ2-3|TRBV5-8
ASSLRSGGPSTDTQY
>11|TRBJ2-4|TRBV30
AWKGFGKNIQY
>10|TRBJ2-7|TRBV7-9
ASGNREYEQY
>12|TRBJ1-1|TRBV4-1
ASSQVATGTEAF
>10|TRBJ1-2|TRBV29-1
SAGQGAGGYT
>13|TRBJ2-1|TRBV7-8
ASSSQGLADNEQF
>15|TRBJ1-1|TRBV4-1
ASSQSSQGWSSTEAF
>13|TRBJ2-1|TRBV2
ASSVGASSYNEQF
>14|TRBJ2-5|TRBV29-1
SVEIVDRGPQETQY
>13|TRBJ2-7|TRBV7-8
ASSPRGQGSYEQY
>12|TRBJ2-4|TRBV13
ASSLRGAKNIQY
>12|TRBJ2-7|TRBV6-1
ASSALGGGYEQY
>13|TRBJ1-2|TRBV7-9
ASSFGTGASYGYT
>9|TRBJ2-7|TRBV6-6
ASSGGYEQY
>15|TRBJ1-5|TRBV28
ASSSLGRTGGNQPQH
>12|TRBJ2-7|TRBV6-5
ASSYTQGPHEQY
>12|TRBJ2-1|TRBV5-1
ASSLDPAVGEQF